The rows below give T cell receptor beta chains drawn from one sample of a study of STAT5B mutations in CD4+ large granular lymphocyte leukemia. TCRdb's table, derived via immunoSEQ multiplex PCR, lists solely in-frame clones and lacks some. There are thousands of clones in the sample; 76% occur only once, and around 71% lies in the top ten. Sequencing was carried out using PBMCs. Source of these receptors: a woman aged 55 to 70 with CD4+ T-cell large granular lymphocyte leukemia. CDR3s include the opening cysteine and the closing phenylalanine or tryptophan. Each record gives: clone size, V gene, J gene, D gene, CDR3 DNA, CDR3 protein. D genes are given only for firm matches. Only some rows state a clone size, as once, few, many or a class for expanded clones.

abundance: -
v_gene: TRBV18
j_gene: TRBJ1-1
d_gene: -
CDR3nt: TGTGCCAGCTCACCACCGAACAAGAACACTGAAGCTTTCTTT
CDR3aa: CASSPPNKNTEAFF

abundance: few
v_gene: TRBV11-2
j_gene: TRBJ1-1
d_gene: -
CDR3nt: TGTGCCAGCAGCTTAGAAGGGGAAGCTTTCTTT
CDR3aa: CASSLEGEAFF

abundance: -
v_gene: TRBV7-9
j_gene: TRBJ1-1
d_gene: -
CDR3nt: TGTGCCAGCAGCTTTGGGGGGGCTGACACTGAAGCTTTCTTT
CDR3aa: CASSFGGADTEAFF

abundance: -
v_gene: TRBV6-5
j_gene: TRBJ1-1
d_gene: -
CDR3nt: TGTGCCAGCAGTTACGGTCAGATAAACACTGAAGCTTTCTTT
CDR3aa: CASSYGQINTEAFF

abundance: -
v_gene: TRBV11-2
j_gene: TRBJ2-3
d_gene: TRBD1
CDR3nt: TGTGCCAGCAGCTCCCGACCGACAGGGGGAAGCACAGATACGCAGTATTTT
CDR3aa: CASSSRPTGGSTDTQYF

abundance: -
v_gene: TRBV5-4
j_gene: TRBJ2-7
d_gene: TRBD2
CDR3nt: TGTGCCAGCAGCTTGGGACTAGCGGGAGACTACGAGCAGTACTTC
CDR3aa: CASSLGLAGDYEQYF

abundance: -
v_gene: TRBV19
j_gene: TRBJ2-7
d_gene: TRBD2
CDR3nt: TGTGCCAGTAGTGCGACTAGCGGGAAGTTGTCCTACGAGCAGTACTTC
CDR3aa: CASSATSGKLSYEQYF

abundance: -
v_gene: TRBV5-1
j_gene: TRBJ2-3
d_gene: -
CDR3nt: TGCGCCAGCAGCGACTCACGGGGAGATACGCAGTATTTT
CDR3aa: CASSDSRGDTQYF

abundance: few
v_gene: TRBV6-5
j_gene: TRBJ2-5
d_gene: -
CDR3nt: TGTGCCAGCAGCTTGGACAAGGTCGAGACCCAGTACTTC
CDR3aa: CASSLDKVETQYF

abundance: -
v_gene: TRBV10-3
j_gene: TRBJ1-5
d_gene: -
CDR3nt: TGTGCCATCAGTGAGTCGATGGGGGGAAATCAGCCCCAGCATTTT
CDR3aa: CAISESMGGNQPQHF

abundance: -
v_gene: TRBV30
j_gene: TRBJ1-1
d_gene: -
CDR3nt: TGTGCCTGGAGTGGACAGTCGAACACTGAAGCTTTCTTT
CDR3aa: CAWSGQSNTEAFF

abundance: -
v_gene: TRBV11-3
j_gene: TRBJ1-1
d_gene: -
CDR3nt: TGTGCCAGCAGCTTATACGGGGGCACTGAAGCTTTCTTT
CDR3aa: CASSLYGGTEAFF

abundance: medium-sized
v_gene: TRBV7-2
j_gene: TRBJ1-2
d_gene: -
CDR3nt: TGTGCCAGCAGCTTGGGGGTCGGGGTCTATGGCTACACCTTC
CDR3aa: CASSLGVGVYGYTF

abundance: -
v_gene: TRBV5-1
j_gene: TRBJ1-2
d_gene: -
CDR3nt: TGCGCCAGCAGCTTGGTGGGGGAAATTTATGGCTACACCTTC
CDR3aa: CASSLVGEIYGYTF

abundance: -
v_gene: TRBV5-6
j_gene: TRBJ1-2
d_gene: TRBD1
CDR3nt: TGTGCCAGCAGCTTGAGTGACAGGGGGCCTTATGGCTACACCTTC
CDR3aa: CASSLSDRGPYGYTF

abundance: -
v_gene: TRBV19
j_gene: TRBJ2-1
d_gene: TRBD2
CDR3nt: TGTGCCAGTAGTATAGTCGGGCTAGCGGGAGAGCTGATAAATGAGCAGTTCTTC
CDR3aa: CASSIVGLAGELINEQFF

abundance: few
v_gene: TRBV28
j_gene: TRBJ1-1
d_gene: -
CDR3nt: TGTGCCAGCAGTTTAGGGGGCGGAGACACTGAAGCTTTCTTT
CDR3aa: CASSLGGGDTEAFF

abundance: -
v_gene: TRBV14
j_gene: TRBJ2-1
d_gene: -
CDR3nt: TGTGCCAGCAGCCACCTAGGGGAGGCCGATCGAGAGCAGTTCTTC
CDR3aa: CASSHLGEADREQFF

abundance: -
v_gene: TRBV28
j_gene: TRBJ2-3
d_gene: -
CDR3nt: TGTGCCAGCAGTCTCCCCCTGAGGGGGAGGGCAGATACGCAGTATTTT
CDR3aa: CASSLPLRGRADTQYF

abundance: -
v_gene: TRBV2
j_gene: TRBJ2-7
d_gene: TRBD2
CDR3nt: TGTGCCAGCAGTGACTTGTTAGCGGGGGGCCAGGAGCAGTACTTC
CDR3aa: CASSDLLAGGQEQYF

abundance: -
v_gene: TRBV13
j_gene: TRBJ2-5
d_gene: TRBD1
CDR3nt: TGTGCCAGCAGCCTCCGCGAGGGGGCGGGAGAGACCCAGTACTTC
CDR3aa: CASSLREGAGETQYF

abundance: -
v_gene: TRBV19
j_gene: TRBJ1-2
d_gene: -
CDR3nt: TGTGCCAGTCGGGGGGGCAGCTATCTCGCTGGTGGCTACACCTTC
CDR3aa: CASRGGSYLAGGYTF

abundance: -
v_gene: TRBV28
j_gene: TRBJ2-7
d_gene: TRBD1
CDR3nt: TGTGCCAGCAGTTTTGGGACAGGTAACTACGAGCAGTACTTC
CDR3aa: CASSFGTGNYEQYF

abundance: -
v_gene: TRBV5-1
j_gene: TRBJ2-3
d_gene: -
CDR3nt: TGCGCCAGCAGCCTTGATTGGCGGGTATCTGGCACAGATACGCAGTATTTT
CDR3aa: CASSLDWRVSGTDTQYF

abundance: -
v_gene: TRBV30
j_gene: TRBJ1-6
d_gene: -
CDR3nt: TGTGCCTGGAGTGGAGAGGGTTGGTCCTATAATTCACCCCTCCACTTT
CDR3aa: CAWSGEGWSYNSPLHF

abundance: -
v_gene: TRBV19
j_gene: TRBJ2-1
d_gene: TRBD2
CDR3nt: TGTGCCAGTAGTAGAGGACTAGCGGCTTCCTACAATGAGCAGTTCTTC
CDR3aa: CASSRGLAASYNEQFF

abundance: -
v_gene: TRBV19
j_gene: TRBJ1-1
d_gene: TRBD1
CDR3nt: TGTGCCAGTAGTCCCGCGACAGGGCTCATGAACACTGAAGCTTTCTTT
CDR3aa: CASSPATGLMNTEAFF

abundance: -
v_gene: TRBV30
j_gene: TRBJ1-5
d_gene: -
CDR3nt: TGTGCCTGGAGTGTGGAAGGGAGAGGAAATCAGCCCCAGCATTTT
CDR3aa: CAWSVEGRGNQPQHF